The 10 T cell receptor beta chains presented below share a single source sample, sequenced in a study of response to subunit inactivated influenza vaccine. In TCRdb, the RT-PCR reads were re-called with MiXCR into one record per CDR3 protein. The repertoire holds 500,000 to 600,000 distinct CDR3 sequences, with roughly 10% as singletons. This same sample was also part of a study on T cells expressing NK-cell markers. This second study says: UMIs accompanied the 5'RACE template switching by which TCR beta cDNA was made.

Source: PBMCs from blood, taken on the day of vaccination. These TCRs come from a man aged 45-65 years who received an inactivated influenza vaccine.

The chain recombines TRBV4-1 with TRBJ2-7; 11 nucleotides match TRBD1. The germline CDR1 and CDR2 sequences are MGHRA and YSYEKL. The CDR3 loop spans 16 amino acids. Unmatched junction bases numbered 8, after V lost 4 bases and J lost 3 bases. In DNA, the CDR3 is TGCGCCAGCAGCCGGACCGGGACAGGGGGTTTCTACGAGCAGTACTTC. The encoded protein is CASSRTGTGGFYEQYF.

This chain links TRBV18 with TRBJ2-5; D gene uncertain. Germline V gene sequence: CDR1 KGHSH, CDR2 LQKENI. V shed 6 bases and J shed 7 bases, with 15 bases lying between them. This CDR3 region has 13 residues. DNA of the CDR3: TGTGCCAGCTCGGCCGTAGACCCGGGGACCCAGTACTTC. Its translation: CASSAVDPGTQYF.

The sample holds many counts of this clonotype. V usage is TRBV11-2 and J usage is TRBJ2-7, with 12 bases lining up with TRBD2. The V and J ends lost 3 bases and 3 bases, in that order; junction bases with no gene match: 15. This CDR3 is built from 19 residues. Per the germline V gene, CDR1 is SGHAT and CDR2 is FQNNGV. The CDR3 protein is CASSFRGLAGTINIYEQYF. The CDR3 coding sequence is TGTGCCAGCAGCTTTCGAGGACTAGCGGGGACCATAAACATCTACGAGCAGTACTTC.

This clonotype was counted only a few times. This chain connects TRBV11-2 to TRBJ2-1, with 8 bases fitting TRBD2. Germline V gene lookup returns CDR1 SGHAT and CDR2 FQNNGV. Trimming at V came to 1 base and at J to 14 bases, leaving 7 bases not matched to a gene. The CDR3 contains 13 residues. CDR3 in amino acids: CASSLGEREWEFF. CDR3 in DNA: TGTGCCAGCAGCTTAGGAGAGCGGGAGTGGGAGTTCTTC.

The chain carries TRBV20-1 and TRBJ2-1; either TRBD1 or TRBD2 may supply D (6 bases each). Trimming stripped 3 bases from V and 6 bases from J, with 21 bases between. The CDR3 spans 16 residues. Per the germline V gene, CDR1 is DFQATT and CDR2 is SNEGSKA (reference sequence). CDR3 loop: CSASWLRGARGNEQFF. The CDR3 region has the DNA TGCAGTGCTAGTTGGTTAAGGGGGGCCCGTGGCAATGAGCAGTTCTTC.

This clonotype has ten or more counts. V is TRBV24-1 and J is TRBJ2-3; TRBD1 matches at 9 bases. Germline values: CDR1 KGHDR, CDR2 SFDVKD. V trimming: 2 bases; J trimming: 1 base; junction bases outside the gene matches: 0. The CDR3 loop spans 15 amino acids. The CDR3 region is CATSDWTGGTDTQYF. The CDR3 bases are TGTGCCACCAGTGATTGGACAGGGGGCACAGATACGCAGTATTTT.

A few counts support this clonotype. The chain joins TRBV27 to TRBJ2-5; TRBD1 is a possible D gene (5 bases). CDR1 MNHEY and CDR2 SMNVEV come from the germline V gene (reference sequence). The CDR3 runs to 17 residues. V lost 4 bases and J 1 base, leaving 19 bases between the germline ends. The CDR3 reads CASSSAILAGPQETQYF. For the CDR3, the DNA is TGTGCCAGCAGTTCAGCCATCCTGGCAGGGCCCCAAGAGACCCAGTACTTC.

The chain employs TRBV5-1 and TRBJ1-3; D not certain. Trimming removed 3 bases from V and 0 bases from J, with 10 bases in between. The germline V gene has CDR1 SGHRS and CDR2 YFSETQ. The CDR3 is 15 amino acids. The CDR3 reads CASSSDGSSGNTIYF. The CDR3 DNA is TGCGCCAGCAGCTCGGACGGTAGCTCTGGAAACACCATATATTTT. The full variable domain, in which reference TRBV5-1 and TRBJ1-3 provide the parts outside the CDR3, is KAGVTQTPRYLIKTRGQQVTLSCSPISGHRSVSWYQQTPGQGLQFLFEYFSETQRNKGNFPGRFSGRQFSNSRSEMNVSTLELGDSALYLCASSSDGSSGNTIYFGEGSWLTVV.

V is TRBV19 and J is TRBJ1-1; D unclear. The germline V and J ends were trimmed by 3 bases and 5 bases, with 7 bases remaining between them. Germline CDR1 LNHDA, CDR2 SQIVND (reference sequence). The CDR3 runs to 12 residues. As DNA, the CDR3 is TGTGCCAGTAGTATTGGGTTTACTGAAGCTTTCTTT. This encodes CASSIGFTEAFF. The full variable domain, in which reference TRBV19 and TRBJ1-1 provide the parts outside the CDR3, is DGGITQSPKYLFRKEGQNVTLSCEQNLNHDAMYWYRQDPGQGLRLIYYSQIVNDFQKGDIAEGYSVSREKKESFPLTVTSAQKNPTAFYLCASSIGFTEAFFGQGTRLTVV.

The gene calls are TRBV28 and TRBJ1-2; D remains unclear. CDR1 is MDHEN and CDR2 is SYDVKM in the germline V gene. Trimming stripped 6 bases from V and 6 bases from J, with 17 bases between. CDR3 length equals 14 residues. CDR3 nucleotides: TGTGCCAGCAGCGCTAATGGATTATCGGATGGCTACACCTTC. Amino acids: CASSANGLSDGYTF.